A single sample gave rise to the 25 T cell receptor beta chains below, sequenced in a study of T cell responses to AZD1222 COVID-19 vaccine. Sequencing used immunoSEQ multiplex PCR; TCRdb keeps in-frame clones, though not all of them. The sample has 90,000 to 120,000 clones, approximately 90% seen once; the top ten hold roughly 6%. The starting material was peripheral blood, obtained 28 days after the second AZD1222 dose. The receptors stem from an adult who received the AZD1222 COVID-19 vaccine.

The CDR3 DNA reads as TGTGCCTGGAGTTCTCCCAGGGTGTCAGGTGGCTACACCTTC. Protein product: CAWSSPRVSGGYTF. The V call is TRBV30, the J call TRBJ1-2; tentative D call: TRBD1 (5 bases). The V gene lost 2 bases and the J gene lost 7 bases, with 17 bases spanning the gap. The CDR3 runs 14 residues. Germline V lookup: CDR1 GTSNPN, CDR2 SVGIG (reference sequence).

The chain couples TRBV6-1 to TRBJ1-2; D perhaps matches TRBD1 (5 bases). The germline gives CDR1 MNHNS, CDR2 SASEGT. This CDR3 has 16 residues. V lost 1 base and J 3 bases, leaving 15 bases between the germline ends. DNA of the CDR3: TGTGCCAGCAGTGAAGGTGCGTGGGGGACCCACTATGGCTACACCTTC. Its protein is CASSEGAWGTHYGYTF.

This clone occurred once. The chain carries TRBV7-2 and TRBJ2-3; no reliable D call. Germline CDR1 is SGHTA and CDR2 is FQGNSA. V was cut by 1 base and J by 3 bases, with 14 bases left in between. The CDR3 consists of 16 residues. The CDR3 nucleotides read TGTGCCAGCAGCTTAGTTGCGGCCTACGGGACAGATACGCAGTATTTT. Protein sequence: CASSLVAAYGTDTQYF. Based on the CDR3 plus reference TRBV7-2 and TRBJ2-3, the full variable domain is GAGVSQSPSNKVTEKGKDVELRCDPISGHTALYWYRQSLGQGLEFLIYFQGNSAPDKSGLPSDRFSAERTGGSVSTLTIQRTQQEDSAVYLCASSLVAAYGTDTQYFGPGTRLTVL.

This clone was seen a single time. V and J are TRBV2 and TRBJ1-1; D is unresolved. Germline CDR1 reads SNHLY; CDR2 reads FYNNEI. There are 14 residues in the CDR3. With 8 bases removed from V and 0 bases from J, the gap between germline ends came to 13 bases. CDR3: CASWEESLNTEAFF. The CDR3 region has the DNA TGTGCCAGCTGGGAGGAATCACTGAACACTGAAGCTTTCTTT.

This CDR3 is CASRPGAATEAFF. In DNA form, the CDR3 reads TGTGCCAGTAGGCCAGGGGCGGCCACAGAAGCTTTCTTT. The gene calls are TRBV19 and TRBJ1-1; perhaps TRBD1 as D (6 bases). Germline V CDR1 and CDR2: LNHDA, SQIVND (reference sequence). The length of the CDR3 is 13 residues. Trimming stripped 6 bases from V and 8 bases from J, with 16 bases between.

This chain joins TRBV7-8 and TRBJ2-7; either TRBD1 or TRBD2 may supply D (5 bases each). This CDR3 contains 16 residues. CDR1 SGHVS and CDR2 FQNEAQ come from the germline V gene. The V end was cut by 5 bases, the J end by 0 bases, with 17 bases between. The CDR3 nucleotides are TGTGCCAGCAGCGCAACCCGGGGCACGAGCTCCTACGAGCAGTACTTC. Residues: CASSATRGTSSYEQYF.

The V gene is TRBV28, the J gene TRBJ2-3; 7 positions agree with TRBD1. The ends lost 6 bases at V and 4 bases at J; junction bases unmatched: 4. Germline V gives CDR1 MDHEN, CDR2 SYDVKM. This CDR3 spans 13 amino acids. DNA of the CDR3: TGTGCCAGCAGCACACAGGGGTCAGATACGCAGTATTTT. This gives the protein CASSTQGSDTQYF.

This chain uses TRBV19 with TRBJ1-1, with 7 bases lining up with TRBD1. CDR1 and CDR2 from the germline V gene are LNHDA and SQIVND (reference sequence). This CDR3 is built from 14 residues. Germline trimming cut 6 bases from V and 5 bases from J; bases unmatched to any gene: 9. The CDR3 spells CASRKRQGGTEAFF. CDR3 DNA sequence: TGTGCCAGTAGGAAACGACAGGGCGGGACTGAAGCTTTCTTT.

The chain is built from TRBV27 and TRBJ2-7, with 10 bases that match TRBD1. Germline trimming cut 1 base from V and 3 bases from J; bases unmatched to any gene: 0. CDR3 length equals 14 residues. CDR1 and CDR2 from the germline V gene are MNHEY and SMNVEV (reference sequence). The DNA for the CDR3 is TGTGCCAGCAGTTTATGGACAGGGGGCTACGAGCAGTACTTC. It is translated as CASSLWTGGYEQYF.

CDR3 DNA: TGTGCCAGTACGGTGAACACCGGGGAGCTGTTTTTT. The encoded protein is CASTVNTGELFF. The chain employs TRBV19 and TRBJ2-2; D remains unclear. V lost 7 bases, J lost 1 base, and 4 bases lay in between. The CDR3 spans 12 residues. Germline assignment: CDR1 LNHDA and CDR2 SQIVND (reference sequence). Together with reference TRBV19 and TRBJ2-2, the CDR3 gives the full variable domain: DGGITQSPKYLFRKEGQNVTLSCEQNLNHDAMYWYRQDPGQGLRLIYYSQIVNDFQKGDIAEGYSVSREKKESFPLTVTSAQKNPTAFYLCASTVNTGELFFGEGSRLTVL.

This chain joins TRBV6-2 or TRBV6-3 and TRBJ2-1; 8 bases are a match to TRBD2. The V segment lost 2 bases and the J segment 4 bases; nucleotides outside the gene matches: 4. The CDR3 has 15 residues. CDR1 and CDR2 from the germline V gene are MNHEY and SVGEGT. CDR3 region: CASSYGGLGYNEQFF. The CDR3 DNA is TGTGCCAGCAGTTACGGGGGACTAGGATACAATGAGCAGTTCTTC.

The V and J genes are TRBV19 and TRBJ2-2; D possibly corresponds to TRBD1 (5 bases). Trimming stripped 2 bases from V and 1 base from J, with 8 bases between. Per germline, CDR1 LNHDA and CDR2 SQIVND (reference sequence). The CDR3 loop spans 15 amino acids. CDR3 sequence reads: CASSIRTLNTGELFF. The CDR3 DNA is TGTGCCAGTAGTATAAGGACATTGAACACCGGGGAGCTGTTTTTT.

This chain uses TRBV19 with TRBJ1-6; 7 bases match TRBD1. The germline V gene has CDR1 LNHDA and CDR2 SQIVND (reference sequence). The V and J ends lost 10 bases and 6 bases, in that order; junction bases with no gene match: 15. This CDR3 comprises 16 residues. CDR3: CATQMGQGVSNSPLHF. CDR3 sequence (DNA): TGTGCCACCCAAATGGGGCAGGGGGTATCTAATTCACCCCTCCACTTT. Together with reference TRBV19 and TRBJ1-6, the CDR3 gives the full variable domain: DGGITQSPKYLFRKEGQNVTLSCEQNLNHDAMYWYRQDPGQGLRLIYYSQIVNDFQKGDIAEGYSVSREKKESFPLTVTSAQKNPTAFYLCATQMGQGVSNSPLHFGNGTRLTVT.

The genes are TRBV29-1 and TRBJ1-2, with D unresolved. Germline V lookup: CDR1 SQVTM, CDR2 ANQGSEA. The CDR3 sequence is 11 residues long. V shed 7 bases and J shed 8 bases, with 14 bases lying between them. Written as DNA, the CDR3 is TGCAGCGCCCCGGGTGGTAGGGGCTACACCTTC. This sequence encodes CSAPGGRGYTF.

V gene TRBV4-1 combines with J gene TRBJ1-5, with 8 bases lining up with TRBD1. Looked up from germline, CDR1 is MGHRA and CDR2 is YSYEKL. V lost 2 bases and J lost 5; bases outside the gene matches: 14. The CDR3 length is 18 residues. CDR3 nucleotide sequence: TGCGCCAGCAGCCAAACTGGACAGGGCGGCCTAACGGATCAGCCCCAGCATTTT. This sequence encodes CASSQTGQGGLTDQPQHF.

This clone was picked up one time. The chain uses TRBV30 and TRBJ1-1; TRBD1 is a possible D gene (5 bases). This CDR3 has 14 residues. Germline V gives CDR1 GTSNPN, CDR2 SVGIG (reference sequence). Trimming left V 2 bases short and J 4 bases short, with 14 bases between. CDR3 DNA sequence: TGTGCCTGGAGTCTTGGGGGGGATAGCACTGAAGCTTTCTTT. It yields the protein CAWSLGGDSTEAFF.

The CDR3 DNA follows: TGCGCCAGCAGCCGACAGGGCCCGAGGGACAATGAGCAGTTCTTC. Amino acid sequence: CASSRQGPRDNEQFF. This chain links TRBV5-1 with TRBJ2-1, with TRBD1 matching 7 bases. The CDR3 spans 15 residues. CDR1 is SGHRS, CDR2 YFSETQ, per germline. V was clipped by 4 bases and J by 5 bases; unmatched bases: 9. The complete variable domain, with remaining parts taken from reference TRBV5-1 and TRBJ2-1, reads KAGVTQTPRYLIKTRGQQVTLSCSPISGHRSVSWYQQTPGQGLQFLFEYFSETQRNKGNFPGRFSGRQFSNSRSEMNVSTLELGDSALYLCASSRQGPRDNEQFFGPGTRLTVL.

The chain joins TRBV28 to TRBJ1-2; no clear D. The germline CDR1 and CDR2 sequences are MDHEN and SYDVKM. V was pared by 6 bases and J by 7 bases, with 15 bases between. This CDR3 contains 13 residues. The CDR3, as DNA: TGTGCCAGCAGCTCCGGTCATTACAGTGGCTACACCTTC. Encoded protein: CASSSGHYSGYTF.

This sequence joins TRBV3-1 (or the pseudogene TRBV3-2) and TRBJ1-5; D remains ambiguous. Germline-derived CDR1 and CDR2 are LGHDT and YNNKEL (reference sequence). V was cut by 1 base and J by 9 bases, with 7 bases left in between. The CDR3 sequence is 12 residues long. The CDR3 region has the DNA TGTGCCAGCAGCCAAGGTTCGGCGCCCCAGCATTTT. Its translation is CASSQGSAPQHF.

The J gene is TRBJ2-2, the V gene TRBV6-5; D uncertain. Germline V gene sequence: CDR1 MNHEY, CDR2 SVGAGI. The CDR3 loop spans 12 amino acids. V was pared by 7 bases and J by 6 bases, with 9 bases between. The CDR3 loop is CASTQSPGELFF. CDR3 bases: TGTGCCAGCACTCAGAGTCCCGGGGAGCTGTTTTTT.

V and J are TRBV19 and TRBJ1-5; 8 bases map to TRBD1. Germline V gives CDR1 LNHDA, CDR2 SQIVND (reference sequence). The CDR3 sequence is 15 residues long. Unmatched junction bases numbered 5, after V lost 5 bases and J lost 2 bases. In nucleotides, the CDR3 is TGTGCCAGTAGTCCGGACAGGGCCCGCAATCAGCCCCAGCATTTT. This gives the protein CASSPDRARNQPQHF.

Notes on this clone: The sample holds other DNA sequences that translate to the same CDR3. The V and J genes are TRBV6-2 or TRBV6-3 and TRBJ1-1, with TRBD1 identical over 7 bases. Germline CDR1 reads MNHEY; CDR2 reads SVGEGT. V lost 3 bases and J lost 3; bases outside the gene matches: 4. The CDR3 is made up of 14 amino acids. CDR3 region: CASSYKGADTEAFF. Written as DNA, the CDR3 is TGTGCCAGCAGTTATAAGGGGGCTGACACTGAAGCTTTCTTT.

The rearrangement joins TRBV5-1 to TRBJ2-2; 10 nucleotides line up with TRBD2. V was pared by 2 bases and J by 3 bases, with 7 bases of the junction left unmatched. The V gene's germline CDR1 is SGHRS and CDR2 YFSETQ. The CDR3 totals 17 residues. CDR3 sequence (DNA): TGCGCCAGCAGCTTCGCTAGCGGGAGCTGGGACACCGGGGAGCTGTTTTTT. Its translation is CASSFASGSWDTGELFF.

The chain employs TRBV5-1 and TRBJ1-5; D perhaps matches TRBD1 (5 bases). This CDR3 has 14 amino acids. Germline assignment: CDR1 SGHRS and CDR2 YFSETQ. Trimming removed 0 bases at V and 6 bases at J, with 10 bases between. The CDR3 is CASSLEQGRQPQHF. The CDR3 DNA sequence: TGCGCCAGCAGCTTGGAGCAGGGCCGTCAGCCCCAGCATTTT.

The V call is TRBV2, the J call TRBJ2-2; 14 bases map to TRBD2. Germline V CDR1 and CDR2: SNHLY, FYNNEI. This CDR3 region has 16 residues. V lost 6 bases to trimming and J lost 7 bases; unmatched junction nucleotides: 7. This CDR3 reads CASSPRLAGGNGELFF. The CDR3 nucleotides read TGTGCCAGCAGCCCAAGACTAGCGGGAGGGAACGGGGAGCTGTTTTTT. Complete variable domain (other parts from reference TRBV2 and TRBJ2-2): EPEVTQTPSHQVTQMGQEVILRCVPISNHLYFYWYRQILGQKVEFLVSFYNNEISEKSEIFDDQFSVERPDGSNFTLKIRSTKLEDSAMYFCASSPRLAGGNGELFFGEGSRLTVL.